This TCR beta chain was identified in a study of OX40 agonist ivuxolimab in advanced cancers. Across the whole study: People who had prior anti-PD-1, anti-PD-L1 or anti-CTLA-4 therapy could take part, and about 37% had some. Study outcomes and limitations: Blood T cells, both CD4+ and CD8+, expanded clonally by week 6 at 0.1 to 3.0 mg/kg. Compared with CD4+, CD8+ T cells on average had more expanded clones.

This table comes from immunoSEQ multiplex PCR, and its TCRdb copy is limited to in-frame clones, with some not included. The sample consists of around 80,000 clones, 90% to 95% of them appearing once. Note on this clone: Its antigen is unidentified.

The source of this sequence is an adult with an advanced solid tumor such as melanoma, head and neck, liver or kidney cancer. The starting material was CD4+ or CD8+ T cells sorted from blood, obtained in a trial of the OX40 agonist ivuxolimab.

The CDR3 bases are TGTGCCTGGAGTGTAATGGGGGCTACGCAGTATTTT. The encoded protein is CAWSVMGATQYF. The chain links TRBV30 to TRBJ2-3, with D tentatively TRBD1 (6 bases). The CDR3 consists of 12 residues. Germline values: CDR1 GTSNPN, CDR2 SVGIG (reference sequence). Trimming stripped 0 bases from V and 8 bases from J, with 9 bases between.